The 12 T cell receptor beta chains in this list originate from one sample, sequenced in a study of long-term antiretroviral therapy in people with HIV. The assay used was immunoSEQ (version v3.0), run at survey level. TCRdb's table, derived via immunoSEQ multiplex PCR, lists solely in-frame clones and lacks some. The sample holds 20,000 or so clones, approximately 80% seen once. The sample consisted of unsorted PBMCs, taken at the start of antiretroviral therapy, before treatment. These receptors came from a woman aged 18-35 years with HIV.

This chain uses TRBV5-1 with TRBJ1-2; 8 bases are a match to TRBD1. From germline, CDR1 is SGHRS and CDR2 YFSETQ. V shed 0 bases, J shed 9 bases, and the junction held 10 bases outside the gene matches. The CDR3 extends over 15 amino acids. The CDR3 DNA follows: TGCGCCAGCAGCTTGGTGCCAGGGGGCGGGAGTAGCTACACCTTC. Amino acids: CASSLVPGGGSSYTF.

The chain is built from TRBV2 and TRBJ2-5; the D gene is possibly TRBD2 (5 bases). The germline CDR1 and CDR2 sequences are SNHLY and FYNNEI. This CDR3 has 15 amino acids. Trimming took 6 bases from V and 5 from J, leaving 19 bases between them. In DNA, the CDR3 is TGTGCCAGCAGGGCTAGGATTGCGAGGAGGGAGACCCAGTACTTC. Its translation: CASRARIARRETQYF.

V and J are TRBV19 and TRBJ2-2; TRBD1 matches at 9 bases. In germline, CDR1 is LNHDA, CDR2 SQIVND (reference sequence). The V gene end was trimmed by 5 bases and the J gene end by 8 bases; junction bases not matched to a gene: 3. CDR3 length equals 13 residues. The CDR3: CASSSDRGGELFF. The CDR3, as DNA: TGTGCCAGTAGTTCGGACAGGGGAGGGGAGCTGTTTTTT.

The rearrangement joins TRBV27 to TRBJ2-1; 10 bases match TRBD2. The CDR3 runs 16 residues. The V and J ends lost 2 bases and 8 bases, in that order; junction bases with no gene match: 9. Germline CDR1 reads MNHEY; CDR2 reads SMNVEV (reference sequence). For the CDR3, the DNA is TGTGCCAGCAGTTTAAGTTTTCTAGCGGGAGTCGATGAGCAGTTCTTC. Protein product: CASSLSFLAGVDEQFF.

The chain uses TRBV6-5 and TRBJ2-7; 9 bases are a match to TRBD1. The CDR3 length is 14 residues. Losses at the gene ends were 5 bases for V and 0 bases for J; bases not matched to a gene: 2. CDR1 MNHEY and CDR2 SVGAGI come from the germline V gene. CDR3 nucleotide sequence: TGTGCCAGCAGTCGGGACAGGGACTCCTACGAGCAGTACTTC. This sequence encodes CASSRDRDSYEQYF.

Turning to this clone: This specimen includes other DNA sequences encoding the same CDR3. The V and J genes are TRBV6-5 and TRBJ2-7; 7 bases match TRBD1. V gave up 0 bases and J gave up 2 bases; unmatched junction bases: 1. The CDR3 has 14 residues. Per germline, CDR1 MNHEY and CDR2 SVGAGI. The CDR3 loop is CASSYSQGAYEQYF. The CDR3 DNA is TGTGCCAGCAGTTACTCCCAGGGGGCCTACGAGCAGTACTTC.

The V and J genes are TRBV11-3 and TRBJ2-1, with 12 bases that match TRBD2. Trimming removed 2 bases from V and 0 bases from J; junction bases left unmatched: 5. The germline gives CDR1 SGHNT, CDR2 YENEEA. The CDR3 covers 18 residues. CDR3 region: CASSLLAGGPISYNEQFF. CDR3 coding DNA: TGTGCCAGCAGCTTACTAGCGGGAGGGCCAATCTCCTACAATGAGCAGTTCTTC.

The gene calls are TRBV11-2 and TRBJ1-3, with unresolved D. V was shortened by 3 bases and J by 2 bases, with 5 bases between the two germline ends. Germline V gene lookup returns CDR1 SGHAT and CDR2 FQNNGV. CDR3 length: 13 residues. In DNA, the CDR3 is TGTGCCAGCAGCTTGGGCCCTGGAAACACCATATATTTT. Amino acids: CASSLGPGNTIYF.

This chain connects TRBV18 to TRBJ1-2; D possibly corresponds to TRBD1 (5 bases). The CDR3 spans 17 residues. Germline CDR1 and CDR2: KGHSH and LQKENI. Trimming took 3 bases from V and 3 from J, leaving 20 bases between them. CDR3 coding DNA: TGTGCCAGCTCACCCTACGGGAATGGGGGGACCGACTATGGCTACACCTTC. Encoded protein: CASSPYGNGGTDYGYTF.

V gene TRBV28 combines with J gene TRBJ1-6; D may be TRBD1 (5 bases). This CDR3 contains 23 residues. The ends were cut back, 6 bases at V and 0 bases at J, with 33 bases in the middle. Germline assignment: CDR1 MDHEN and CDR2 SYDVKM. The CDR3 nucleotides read TGTGCCAGCAGCCGTCTCCCCCGGGGCAGCGTATCTGATAGGGGCTCCTATAATTCACCCCTCCACTTT. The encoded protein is CASSRLPRGSVSDRGSYNSPLHF.

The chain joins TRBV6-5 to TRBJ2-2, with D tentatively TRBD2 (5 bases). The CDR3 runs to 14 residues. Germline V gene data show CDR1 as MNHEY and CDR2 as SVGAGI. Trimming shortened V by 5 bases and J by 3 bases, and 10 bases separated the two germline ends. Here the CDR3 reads CASSPSSYTGELFF. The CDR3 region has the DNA TGTGCCAGCAGTCCTAGCTCCTACACCGGGGAGCTGTTTTTT.

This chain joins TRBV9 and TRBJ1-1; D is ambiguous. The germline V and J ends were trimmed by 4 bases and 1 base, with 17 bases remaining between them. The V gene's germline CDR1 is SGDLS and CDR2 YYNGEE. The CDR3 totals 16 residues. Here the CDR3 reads CASSPQGRAGNTEAFF. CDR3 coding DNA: TGTGCCAGCAGCCCCCAAGGAAGAGCTGGGAACACTGAAGCTTTCTTT.